A single T cell receptor beta chain is shown here with its context. Its target is unknown. This record comes from a study of cytomegalovirus exposure and HLA in healthy donors. The PCR contained 60 Vbeta and 13 Jbeta primers. The method was immunoSEQ multiplex PCR; TCRdb's version includes in-frame clones alone and lacks a portion of them. The sample contains 120,000 or so clones, roughly 80% of which appear only once. Study-level results: Cytomegalovirus association was assigned to about 150 TCR beta chains. A missense DCLRE1C variant was associated with V- and J-gene trimming of TCR beta chains in a later analysis, and an independent cohort replicated the association.

Sequenced sample: PBMCs. The sequence was collected from a man in his fifties or sixties in good health and CMV-seronegative.

CDR3 protein: CASGGEKLFF. The CDR3 coding sequence is TGTGCCAGTGGAGGCGAAAAACTGTTTTTT. The chain carries TRBV19 and TRBJ1-4; unclear D gene. V was shortened by 8 bases and J by 8 bases, with 6 bases between the two germline ends. The germline V gene has CDR1 LNHDA and CDR2 SQIVND (reference sequence). The CDR3 contains 10 residues.